This is a list of T cell receptor beta chains from one sample in a study of cytomegalovirus exposure and HLA in healthy donors. The table came from immunoSEQ multiplex PCR; TCRdb's copy has only in-frame clones and leaves some out. The table lists about 120,000 clones, roughly 82% of them singletons. The sequenced material came from PBMCs. These receptors all stem from a middle-aged man in good health and CMV-seropositive. CDR3s include the opening cysteine and the closing phenylalanine or tryptophan. D genes are given only for firm matches. A row's size may be missing; if present it is once, few, many or a size class.

v_call: TRBV7-9; clone_size: -; j_call: TRBJ1-2; d_call: -; cdr3_nt: TGTGCCAGCAGCTATGGGCGCCGAAACTATGGCTACACCTTC; cdr3_aa: CASSYGRRNYGYTF
v_call: TRBV18; clone_size: -; j_call: TRBJ2-7; d_call: TRBD1; cdr3_nt: TGTGCCAGCTCACTAAAAGGACAGGGGTTCACCTACGAGCAGTACTTC; cdr3_aa: CASSLKGQGFTYEQYF
v_call: TRBV28; clone_size: -; j_call: TRBJ1-4; d_call: -; cdr3_nt: TGTGCCAGCAGTCAACCAGATGCAACTAATGAAAAACTGTTTTTT; cdr3_aa: CASSQPDATNEKLFF
v_call: TRBV9; clone_size: -; j_call: TRBJ2-3; d_call: TRBD1; cdr3_nt: TGTGCCAGCAGCCCCCAGACAGGGGAGGGCACAGATACGCAGTATTTT; cdr3_aa: CASSPQTGEGTDTQYF
v_call: TRBV28; clone_size: -; j_call: TRBJ2-3; d_call: TRBD2; cdr3_nt: TGTGCCAGCAGTCTTCGGGGGCTAGCGGGGAATTTT; cdr3_aa: CASSLRGLAGNF
v_call: TRBV5-5; clone_size: few; j_call: TRBJ1-5; d_call: -; cdr3_nt: TGTGCCAGCAGCTTGGGTCAGCGCACAAATCAGCCCCAGCATTTT; cdr3_aa: CASSLGQRTNQPQHF
v_call: TRBV7-9; clone_size: few; j_call: TRBJ1-3; d_call: -; cdr3_nt: TGTGCCAGCGGGAGGGGGAGTCCTGGAAACACCATATATTTT; cdr3_aa: CASGRGSPGNTIYF
v_call: TRBV19; clone_size: -; j_call: TRBJ1-1; d_call: -; cdr3_nt: TGTGCCAGTAGTATAAGGGGTGATGAAGCTTCCTTT; cdr3_aa: CASSIRGDEASF
v_call: TRBV4-1; clone_size: -; j_call: TRBJ2-7; d_call: -; cdr3_nt: TGCGCCAGCAGCCAAGCGATGGCAGCGAGTCCGGCCGAGCAGTACTTC; cdr3_aa: CASSQAMAASPAEQYF
v_call: TRBV7-3; clone_size: few; j_call: TRBJ2-2; d_call: TRBD1; cdr3_nt: TGTGCCAGCAGCCGACAGGGGGGAGCGGGGGAGCTGTTTTTT; cdr3_aa: CASSRQGGAGELFF